Given below is one TCR beta chain in context. The antigen is unknown. CDR3 length equals 15 residues. From germline, CDR1 is ENHRY and CDR2 SYGVKD. V dropped 10 bases and J dropped 4; count of bases not matched to a gene: 13. The entry originates in a study of CD8+CD57+ T cells in acquired aplastic anemia. The wider study: The mean DNA yield obtained from sorted CD4+ and CD8+ cells came to approximately 3.2 ug. Broader study findings: Controls and patients did not differ significantly in CD8+ Simpson's diversity. The same twenty-nine CD8+ CDR3 sequences occurred in patients and in controls.

The template used for profiling TCR beta VDJ and CDR3 was genomic DNA. TCRdb redid the calling of the reads with MiXCR, one entry per CDR3 protein. The sample shows approximately 180,000 distinct CDR3 sequences, 63% of them seen only once. Patients included in sequencing had previously demonstrated CD8+CD57+ cell expansion by flow cytometry. No therapy had been given to the patients at the time of blood sampling. The sequencing sample was made of sorted CD4+, CD8+, or CD8+CD57+ T cells (not recorded which) from PBMCs. The sequence derives from a human donor with aplastic anemia. The chain recombines TRBV10-3 with TRBJ2-5; TRBD2 matches 9 bases. In DNA, the CDR3 is TGTGCCACCGATTTCGTAGCGGGAGTGGGAGAGACCCAGTACTTC. This sequence encodes CATDFVAGVGETQYF.